This is a list of T cell receptor beta chains from one sample in a study of T-cell reconstitution after alpha-beta-depleted transplantation in children. TCRdb reanalysed the PCR reads using MiXCR and keeps one entry per CDR3 protein. Of 330,000 or so distinct CDR3 sequences in the sample, around 9.1% were seen once. This specimen consisted of PBMCs, obtained before TCRalphabeta/CD19-depleted stem cell transplant. The origin of the receptors is a boy in the first two years of life with acute myeloid leukemia, due to receive a stem cell transplant. Both conserved end residues are part of each CDR3. Fields, in order: clone size, J gene, V gene, D gene, CDR3 protein, CDR3 DNA. The D gene is left open where the match is weak. Expanded clones get a size class; other rows say once, few or many, or leave the size out.

many,TRBJ2-5,TRBV29-1,-,CSVDPGTPQETQYF,TGCAGCGTTGATCCCGGGACACCTCAAGAGACCCAGTACTTC
-,TRBJ2-2,TRBV6-5,TRBD1,CASSYRDRAAGELFF,TGTGCCAGCAGTTACCGAGACAGGGCGGCCGGGGAGCTGTTTTTT
many,TRBJ1-3,TRBV20-1,TRBD1,CSAGTGRSGNTIYF,TGCAGTGCTGGGACAGGGCGCTCTGGAAACACCATATATTTT
few,TRBJ1-4,TRBV4-3,-,CASSPRTEPNEKLFF,TGCGCCAGCAGCCCGAGGACAGAGCCTAATGAAAAACTGTTTTTT
many,TRBJ2-3,TRBV20-1,-,CSASPYRDWWDTDTQYF,TGCAGTGCTAGTCCCTACAGGGACTGGTGGGACACAGATACGCAGTATTTT
many,TRBJ2-3,TRBV20-1,TRBD2,CSASLAGGGTDTQYF,TGCAGTGCTAGCCTAGCGGGGGGTGGCACAGATACGCAGTATTTT
many,TRBJ1-4,TRBV11-2,TRBD1,CASSPGTENEKLFF,TGTGCCAGCAGCCCCGGGACAGAGAATGAAAAACTGTTTTTT
many,TRBJ1-5,TRBV6-1,TRBD1,CASSKDRGINQPQHF,TGTGCCAGCAGTAAGGACAGGGGGATTAATCAGCCCCAGCATTTT
many,TRBJ1-2,TRBV7-2,-,CASSLHYGYTF,TGTGCCAGCAGCTTACACTATGGCTACACCTTC
-,TRBJ2-1,TRBV5-6,TRBD2,CASSFSGSHAAYNEQFF,TGTGCCAGCAGCTTTAGCGGGAGCCATGCAGCCTACAATGAGCAGTTCTTC
many,TRBJ1-1,TRBV2,-,CARWGLSIAEAFF,TGTGCCAGATGGGGACTTTCGATCGCTGAAGCTTTCTTT
many,TRBJ2-5,TRBV20-1,TRBD1,CSARTGPETQYF,TGCAGTGCCAGGACAGGGCCAGAGACCCAGTACTTC
many,TRBJ1-1,TRBV7-3,-,CASSPKGVSGPNTEAFF,TGTGCCAGCAGCCCAAAAGGGGTAAGTGGGCCCAACACTGAAGCTTTCTTT
many,TRBJ2-5,TRBV27,TRBD1,CASRTGGAETQYF,TGTGCCAGCCGGACAGGGGGCGCGGAGACCCAGTACTTC
many,TRBJ2-5,TRBV7-3,-,CASSLMGGPQETQYF,TGTGCCAGCAGCTTAATGGGGGGCCCGCAAGAGACCCAGTACTTC
few,TRBJ1-3,TRBV20-1,TRBD1,CSARPQGVFGNTIYF,TGCAGTGCTAGACCCCAGGGGGTCTTTGGAAACACCATATATTTT
many,TRBJ2-2,TRBV28,-,CASNRQRGAGELFF,TGTGCCAGCAACAGACAAAGAGGCGCCGGGGAGCTGTTTTTT
few,TRBJ2-1,TRBV27,-,CASSLLGHEQFF,TGTGCCAGCAGTTTACTAGGGCATGAGCAGTTCTTC
many,TRBJ2-1,TRBV5-5,TRBD2,CASGRTSREDEQFF,TGTGCCAGCGGCAGGACTAGCCGCGAAGATGAGCAGTTCTTC
many,TRBJ2-5,TRBV5-6,TRBD2,CASSLFPSGKETQYF,TGTGCCAGCAGCTTGTTTCCTAGCGGTAAAGAGACCCAGTACTTC
few,TRBJ2-5,TRBV4-2,TRBD1,CASSQPTGGTSKETQYF,TGTGCCAGCAGCCAACCGACAGGGGGCACGAGTAAAGAGACCCAGTACTTC
many,TRBJ2-5,TRBV27,-,CASSFRGAQETQYF,TGTGCCAGCAGTTTTCGCGGGGCACAAGAGACCCAGTACTTC
many,TRBJ2-7,TRBV5-1,-,CASSPYYEQYF,TGCGCCAGCAGCCCCTACTACGAGCAGTACTTC
many,TRBJ2-3,TRBV7-2,-,CASSPGETSTDTQYF,TGTGCCAGCAGCCCCGGAGAAACTAGCACAGATACGCAGTATTTT
many,TRBJ2-5,TRBV6-1,-,CASSPLAVQETQYF,TGTGCCAGCAGCCCACTAGCAGTCCAAGAGACCCAGTACTTC
-,TRBJ1-3,TRBV12-3/TRBV12-4,-,CASSLIGNTINF,TGTGCCAGCAGCCTAATCGGAAACACCATAAATTTT
many,TRBJ2-5,TRBV28,-,CASSLANRAARETQYF,TGTGCCAGCAGTTTAGCTAACAGGGCCGCGAGGGAGACCCAGTACTTC
few,TRBJ2-1,TRBV6-2/TRBV6-3,-,CASSYSNPGRGEQFF,TGTGCCAGCAGTTACTCGAATCCGGGTAGGGGTGAGCAGTTCTTC
many,TRBJ2-5,TRBV7-9,TRBD2,CASSPLSGRDQETQYF,TGTGCCAGCAGCCCCCTTAGCGGGAGGGATCAAGAGACCCAGTACTTC
-,TRBJ2-1,TRBV20-1,TRBD2,CSAKGLAGYNEQFF,TGTAGTGCAAAGGGACTAGCGGGCTACAATGAGCAGTTCTTC
few,TRBJ2-1,TRBV4-3,-,CASSQDELGPYNEQFF,TGCGCCAGCAGCCAAGATGAACTAGGACCCTACAATGAGCAGTTCTTC
many,TRBJ2-5,TRBV5-1,TRBD2,CASSLKAGGHETQYF,TGCGCCAGCAGCTTAAAAGCGGGGGGGCATGAGACCCAGTACTTC
many,TRBJ1-6,TRBV2,TRBD1,CASRGWDRSSSYNSPLHF,TGTGCCAGCAGGGGATGGGACAGGTCGAGCTCCTATAATTCACCCCTCCACTTT
many,TRBJ2-7,TRBV28,-,CASSSPGQGERYEQYF,TGTGCCAGTTCTAGCCCTGGGCAGGGTGAGAGGTACGAGCAGTACTTC
-,TRBJ2-3,TRBV4-3,TRBD2,CASSQESLAGAGADTQYF,TGCGCCAGCAGCCAAGAGTCCCTAGCGGGAGCAGGGGCAGATACGCAGTATTTT
few,TRBJ2-5,TRBV7-6,TRBD1,CASSIGTGDQETQYF,TGTGCCAGCAGCATCGGGACAGGGGACCAAGAGACCCAGTACTTC
few,TRBJ2-7,TRBV4-2,-,CASSHNRLSSYEQYF,TGTGCCAGCAGCCATAACAGGCTAAGCTCCTACGAGCAGTACTTC
many,TRBJ2-3,TRBV5-4,TRBD1,CASSLQGAGDTQYF,TGTGCCAGCAGCTTACAGGGGGCAGGAGATACGCAGTATTTT
few,TRBJ2-7,TRBV11-2,TRBD2,CASSSQAGDVYEQYF,TGTGCCAGCAGCTCCCAAGCGGGGGACGTTTACGAGCAGTACTTC
many,TRBJ1-1,TRBV6-2/TRBV6-3,-,CASSPQITEAFF,TGTGCCAGCAGCCCACAAATTACTGAAGCTTTCTTT
many,TRBJ1-6,TRBV27,TRBD1,CASSLSSRQGPYNSPLHF,TGTGCCAGCAGTTTATCGTCCCGACAGGGCCCATATAATTCACCCCTCCACTTT
many,TRBJ2-7,TRBV3-1,TRBD2,CASSPLGLAGGPYEQYF,TGTGCCAGCAGCCCCCTTGGGCTAGCGGGGGGGCCCTACGAGCAGTACTTC
many,TRBJ2-7,TRBV28,TRBD2,CASRPTSEPYEQYF,TGTGCCAGCAGACCGACTAGCGAGCCCTACGAGCAGTACTTC
few,TRBJ2-3,TRBV11-2,-,CVSRRTSTDTQYF,TGTGTCAGCAGACGGACTAGCACAGATACGCAGTATTTT
many,TRBJ2-3,TRBV20-1,TRBD1,CSAQPGQGKDTQYF,TGCAGTGCACAACCGGGACAGGGTAAAGATACGCAGTATTTT
few,TRBJ2-2,TRBV15,TRBD1,CATSREVGQAANTGELFF,TGTGCCACCAGCAGAGAGGTCGGACAGGCCGCGAACACCGGGGAGCTGTTTTTT
many,TRBJ2-1,TRBV11-2,TRBD2,CASSLDPSGSDEQFF,TGTGCCAGCAGCTTAGACCCTAGCGGGAGTGATGAGCAGTTCTTC
-,TRBJ2-7,TRBV2,-,CASSVGLAVEQYF,TGTGCCAGCAGTGTGGGGCTAGCTGTCGAGCAGTACTTC
-,TRBJ1-2,TRBV20-1,-,CSARYPYRDGYTF,TGCAGTGCTCGCTACCCTTACAGGGACGGCTACACCTTC
few,TRBJ1-2,TRBV27,-,CASSPGWGGLGYTF,TGTGCCAGCAGTCCCGGCTGGGGGGGGTTGGGCTACACCTTC
many,TRBJ2-7,TRBV7-2,-,CASSPDGLEQYF,TGTGCCAGCAGCCCCGACGGTCTGGAGCAGTACTTC
-,TRBJ1-2,TRBV28,-,CASSPPDSYGYTF,TGTGCCAGCAGTCCTCCGGACAGCTATGGCTACACCTTC
many,TRBJ2-1,TRBV10-3,-,CAISLSASEQFF,TGTGCCATCTCCCTTTCAGCCTCCGAGCAGTTCTTC
-,TRBJ2-7,TRBV20-1,-,CSARDWTNSYEQYF,TGCAGTGCTAGAGATTGGACAAACTCCTACGAGCAGTACTTC